The TCR beta chain under discussion was sequenced for a study of T cell responses to AZD1222 COVID-19 vaccine. Germline V gives CDR1 SGHNT, CDR2 YYREEE (reference sequence). The CDR3 consists of 15 residues. J was trimmed by 4 bases and V by 4 bases; bases with no gene match: 9. Using immunoSEQ multiplex PCR, the repertoire was profiled, and TCRdb retains in-frame clones only, with some absent. The sample holds some 170,000 clones; about 90% are singletons and the top ten take around 1%. The gene calls are TRBV5-4 and TRBJ2-5; TRBD1 matches at 8 bases. The source is an adult who received the AZD1222 COVID-19 vaccine. The starting material was peripheral blood, obtained 28 days after the second AZD1222 dose. The DNA of the CDR3 is TGTGCCAGCAGCCCGAAAGTAGACAGGGGAGAGACCCAGTACTTC. Translation: CASSPKVDRGETQYF.